Below, one TCR beta chain is given with its context. The target antigen is unknown. This entry comes from a study of blood T cells in healthy people across ages. Study findings and constraints: A greater number of naive CD4+ cells and higher diversity distinguished long-lived donors from aged donors. The donors' CMV status was not determined, possibly confounding changes in expanded clonotypes. Percentage of naive T cells showed a strong correlation with TCR beta diversity.

Primed by a sample-barcoded 5' primer and a J-beta primer mix, a second PCR proceeded for roughly 6 to 12 cycles. A minimum of 3 million CDR3-containing paired-end reads was obtained for each sample. MiXCR was run by TCRdb on the 5' RACE reads, yielding one entry per CDR3 protein. In the table there are some 1.6 million distinct CDR3 sequences, about 31% of which are singletons. The origin of this receptor is a woman aged 25 to 39 in good health. Sequencing was done on a sample of blood.

CDR3 sequence: CASSLGTGTSVGEQYF. The CDR3 DNA follows: TGTGCCAGCAGTTTGGGCACCGGGACATCGGTCGGCGAGCAGTACTTC. V usage is TRBV28 and J usage is TRBJ2-7, with a possible D match to TRBD1 (6 bases). The V end lost 3 bases, the J end lost 6 bases, and 21 bases lay between the germline ends. In germline, CDR1 is MDHEN, CDR2 SYDVKM. The CDR3 sequence is 16 residues long.